Below, 8 T cell receptor beta chains from the same sample are listed, as sequenced in a study of shared clonotypes between healthy human individuals. Only in-frame clones appear in the TCRdb table, and some are missing; sequencing was by immunoSEQ multiplex PCR. The repertoire includes some 700,000 clones, roughly 87% of them detected once, and approximately 35% sits in the top ten. The sample taken for sequencing was memory CD8+ T cells from PBMCs. Subset: CD45RO+ cells pooled with CCR7-negative TemRA cells. The receptors were gathered from a young man in good health. Some clones in this sample may be carry-over from other donors' samples.

The rearrangement links TRBV7-5 to TRBJ2-7; the table names TRBD1, a call not compared with the DNA. TRBV7-5 has pseudogene status. This CDR3 is 16 amino acids long. The CDR3 loop is CVRSSKPGQGVGEQYF. Here the CDR3 DNA reads TGTGTCAGAAGCTCCAAACCGGGACAGGGCGTCGGGGAGCAGTACTTC.

V is TRBV10-3 and J is TRBJ2-5; D may be TRBD2 (6 bases). Germline values: CDR1 ENHRY, CDR2 SYGVKD. This CDR3 is 18 amino acids long. The V end was cut by 0 bases, the J end by 0 bases, with 17 bases between. The CDR3 is CAISESGARGAHQETQYF. The CDR3 DNA sequence: TGTGCCATCAGTGAGTCGGGTGCGCGCGGGGCCCACCAAGAGACCCAGTACTTC.

The chain uses TRBV18 and TRBJ2-7; D is unclear. The V gene lost 3 bases and the J gene lost 5 bases, with 14 bases spanning the gap. Germline CDR1 KGHSH, CDR2 LQKENI. The CDR3 is 14 amino acids. The CDR3 here is CASSPNFMADEQYF. For the CDR3, the DNA is TGTGCCAGCTCACCTAATTTTATGGCCGACGAGCAGTACTTC.

The CDR3 coding sequence is TGTGCCACCAGCTTGGGCCTGTACAATGAGCAGTTCTTC. Amino acids: CATSLGLYNEQFF. V is TRBV15 and J is TRBJ2-1; D remains unclear. Looked up from germline, CDR1 is LNHNV and CDR2 is YYDKDF (reference sequence). V lost 5 bases, J lost 4 bases, and 9 bases lay in between. The CDR3 is 13 amino acids.

This clone was counted once. The J gene is TRBJ1-2, the V gene TRBV28; 8 bases map to TRBD1. This CDR3 is 12 amino acids long. Germline assignment: CDR1 MDHEN and CDR2 SYDVKM. J lost 6 bases, V lost 4 bases, and 1 base had no gene match. The CDR3 sequence: CASSSGGNGYTF. The CDR3 DNA reads TGTGCCAGCAGTTCAGGGGGCAATGGCTACACCTTC.

The rearrangement uses TRBV2 and TRBJ2-1, with D unclear. V gave up 7 bases and J gave up 7 bases, with 11 bases separating them. The germline V gene encodes CDR1 SNHLY and CDR2 FYNNEI. The CDR3 covers 12 residues. CDR3 loop: CASTKAPNEQFF. The CDR3 bases are TGTGCCAGCACTAAAGCCCCGAATGAGCAGTTCTTC.

V is TRBV7-2 and J is TRBJ1-1; D ambiguous. V dropped 5 bases and J dropped 0 bases, with 19 bases sitting between them. The V gene's germline CDR1 is SGHTA and CDR2 FQGNSA. This CDR3 is 17 amino acids long. Written as DNA, the CDR3 is TGTGCCAGCAGCCTCATCGGGCAAAGACAAATGAACACTGAAGCTTTCTTT. It translates to CASSLIGQRQMNTEAFF.

The chain couples TRBV9 to TRBJ1-2, with D possibly TRBD1 on 6 matching bases. Germline V gene sequence: CDR1 SGDLS, CDR2 YYNGEE. The CDR3 is 15 residues long. Trimming cost V 4 bases and J 1 base, with 14 bases left between them. The CDR3 loop reads CASSPGQKINYGYTF. In DNA form, the CDR3 reads TGTGCCAGCAGCCCCGGACAGAAAATTAACTATGGCTACACCTTC.